This TCR beta chain stems from a study of brain T cells in children with intractable seizures. Findings of the study overall: Viral specificity was inferred only from CDR3 similarity; HCMV serostatus was unknown.

Sequencing was performed with immunoSEQ multiplex PCR; in TCRdb, only in-frame clones are kept and a portion is missing. This table has about 340,000 clones, about 93% appearing once. CDR3 length equals 13 residues. V shed 4 bases and J shed 8 bases, with 15 bases lying between them. Germline values: CDR1 SGHDT, CDR2 YYEEEE. Time point of the sample: blood from clinic visit 5 months post-surgery; TSC patient then seizure free. The sequenced cases were selected for having the highest brain T cell transcript signatures. On this clone: The target antigen is unknown.

The chain employs TRBV5-6 and TRBJ1-2, with TRBD1 as a possible D gene (6 bases). The material sequenced was peripheral blood, taken 4 to 5 months after surgery. The receptor's source is a boy under two years old with tuberous sclerosis and intractable seizures. CDR3 in amino acids: CASSPRTVVGYTF. The DNA of the CDR3 is TGTGCCAGCAGCCCCAGGACAGTCGTCGGCTACACCTTC.